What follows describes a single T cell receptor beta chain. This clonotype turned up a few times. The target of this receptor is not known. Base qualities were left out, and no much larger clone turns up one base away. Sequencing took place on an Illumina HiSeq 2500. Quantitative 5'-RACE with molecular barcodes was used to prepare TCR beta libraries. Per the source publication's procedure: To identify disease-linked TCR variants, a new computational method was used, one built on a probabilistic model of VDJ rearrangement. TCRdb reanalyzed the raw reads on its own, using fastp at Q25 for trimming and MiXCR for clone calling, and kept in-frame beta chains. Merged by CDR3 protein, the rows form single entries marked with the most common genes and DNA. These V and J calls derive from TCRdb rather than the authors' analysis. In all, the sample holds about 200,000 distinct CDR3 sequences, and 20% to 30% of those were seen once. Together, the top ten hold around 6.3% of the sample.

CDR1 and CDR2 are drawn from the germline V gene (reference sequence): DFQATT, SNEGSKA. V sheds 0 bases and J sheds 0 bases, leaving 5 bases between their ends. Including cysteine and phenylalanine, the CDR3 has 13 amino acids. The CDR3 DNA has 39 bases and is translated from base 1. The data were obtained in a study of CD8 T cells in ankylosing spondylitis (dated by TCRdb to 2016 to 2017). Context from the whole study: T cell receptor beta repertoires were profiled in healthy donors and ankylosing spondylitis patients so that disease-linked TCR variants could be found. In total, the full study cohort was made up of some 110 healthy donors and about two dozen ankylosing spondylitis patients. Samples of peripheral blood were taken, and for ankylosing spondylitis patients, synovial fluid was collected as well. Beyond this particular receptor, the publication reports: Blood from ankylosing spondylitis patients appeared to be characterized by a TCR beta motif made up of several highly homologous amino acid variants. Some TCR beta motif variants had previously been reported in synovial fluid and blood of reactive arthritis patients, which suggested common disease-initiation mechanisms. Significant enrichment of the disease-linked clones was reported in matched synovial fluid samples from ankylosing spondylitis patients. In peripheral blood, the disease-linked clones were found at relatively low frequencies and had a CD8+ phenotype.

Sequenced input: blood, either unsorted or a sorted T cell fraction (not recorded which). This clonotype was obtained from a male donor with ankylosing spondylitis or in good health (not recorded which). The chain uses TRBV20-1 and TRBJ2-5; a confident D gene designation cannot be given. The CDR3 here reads CSARDGNQETQYF. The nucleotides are TGCAGTGCTAGAGATGGCAACCAAGAGACCCAGTACTTC.